These 27 T cell receptor beta chains share one sample of origin, sequenced in a study of response to subunit inactivated influenza vaccine. TCRdb re-called the RT-PCR reads through MiXCR, storing one row per CDR3 protein. The sample contains about 700,000 distinct CDR3 sequences, more than 11% of which appear only once. Sequenced material: PBMCs from blood, taken approximately 15 days before vaccination. These receptors all stem from a man between 45 and 60 years old who received an inactivated influenza vaccine.

This clonotype was detected ten times or more. The V and J genes are TRBV3-1 and TRBJ1-3; D call uncertain. The length of the CDR3 is 13 residues. The germline V and J ends were trimmed by 1 base and 5 bases, with 6 bases remaining between them. Germline V CDR1 and CDR2: LGHDT, YNNKEL (reference sequence). The CDR3 here is CASSQGKRNTIYF. Here the CDR3 DNA reads TGTGCCAGCAGCCAAGGAAAACGAAACACCATATATTTT.

The chain carries TRBV4-2 and TRBJ2-1, with TRBD1 as a possible D gene (5 bases). V was trimmed by 1 base and J by 10 bases, leaving 8 bases between them. Per germline, CDR1 LGHNA and CDR2 YNFKEQ. The CDR3 has 12 residues. The CDR3 DNA follows: TGTGCCAGCAGCCAAGTAGGGGCCGAGCAGTTCTTC. Translated: CASSQVGAEQFF.

This clonotype was counted ten times or more. The chain recombines TRBV28 with TRBJ2-1; D gene uncertain. Trimming left V 4 bases short and J 8 bases short, with 15 bases between. The CDR3 is 14 amino acids. Germline-derived CDR1 and CDR2 are MDHEN and SYDVKM. CDR3 amino acids: CASSSSKVIDEQFF. CDR3 sequence (DNA): TGTGCCAGCAGTTCGAGTAAAGTGATCGATGAGCAGTTCTTC.

A few counts support this clonotype. V and J are TRBV29-1 and TRBJ1-1; possibly TRBD1 for D (5 bases). This CDR3 region has 13 residues. Germline CDR1 and CDR2: SQVTM and ANQGSEA. V was trimmed by 3 bases and J by 5 bases, leaving 13 bases between them. Here the CDR3 reads CSVEGNRQTEAFF. The CDR3 DNA sequence: TGCAGCGTTGAGGGGAACAGGCAAACTGAAGCTTTCTTT.

V usage is TRBV29-1 and J usage is TRBJ2-7; a possible D gene is TRBD1 (5 bases). Germline V CDR1 and CDR2: SQVTM, ANQGSEA. The length of the CDR3 is 11 residues. The V end was cut by 7 bases, the J end by 1 base, with 8 bases between. Written as DNA, the CDR3 is TGCAGCGGAAAGGGGTCCTACGAGCAGTACTTC. Translating it yields CSGKGSYEQYF.

This clonotype was observed a few times. The genes are TRBV12-3 or TRBV12-4 and TRBJ2-3; TRBD2 agrees at 9 bases. The CDR3 is made up of 15 amino acids. Trimming cost V 6 bases and J 2 bases; bases outside gene matches: 6. In nucleotides, the CDR3 is TGTGCCAGCAGGACATGGACTAGCGCCACAGATACGCAGTATTTT. Translated: CASRTWTSATDTQYF.

In nucleotides, the CDR3 is TGCGCCAGCACCTCGACAGGCGACGAGCAGTACTTC. Protein product: CASTSTGDEQYF. The V call is TRBV5-1, the J call TRBJ2-7, with D possibly matching TRBD1 (6 bases). Trimming removed 6 bases from V and 5 bases from J, with 12 bases in between. CDR1 and CDR2 (germline): SGHRS, YFSETQ. CDR3 length: 12 amino acids.

This chain joins TRBV4-1 and TRBJ2-7; D is perhaps TRBD1 (5 bases). Germline CDR1 and CDR2: MGHRA and YSYEKL. This CDR3 contains 17 residues. Trimming stripped 0 bases from V and 4 bases from J, with 19 bases between. CDR3 nucleotides: TGCGCCAGCAGCCAAGATTCCTTGGGGCCGATTTTTTACGAGCAGTACTTC. Amino acids: CASSQDSLGPIFYEQYF.

The chain combines TRBV29-1 with TRBJ1-2, with 7 nucleotides matching TRBD1. This CDR3 comprises 12 residues. Germline lookup yields CDR1 SQVTM and CDR2 ANQGSEA. The junction had 5 bases not matched to a gene; V was cut back by 6 bases and J by 4 bases. This CDR3 is CSVGGQSYGYTF. The CDR3 region has the DNA TGCAGCGTGGGGGGACAGAGCTATGGCTACACCTTC.

Here the CDR3 reads CASRLQGGKPQHF. The CDR3 nucleotides are TGTGCCAGCAGATTACAGGGGGGGAAGCCCCAGCATTTT. The V call is TRBV27, the J call TRBJ1-5; 8 bases are shared with TRBD1. Per germline, CDR1 MNHEY and CDR2 SMNVEV (reference sequence). CDR3 size: 13 residues. The V segment lost 6 bases and the J segment 8 bases; nucleotides outside the gene matches: 6.

This chain joins TRBV3-1 and TRBJ1-2; D not resolved. Trimming took 3 bases from V and 0 from J, leaving 8 bases between them. Looked up from germline, CDR1 is LGHDT and CDR2 is YNNKEL (reference sequence). The CDR3 runs to 14 residues. The CDR3 DNA follows: TGTGCCAGCAGCCAGACTTCTACTAACTATGGCTACACCTTC. Its protein product is CASSQTSTNYGYTF. The full variable domain, rest sourced from reference TRBV3-1 and TRBJ1-2, is DTAVSQTPKYLVTQMGNDKSIKCEQNLGHDTMYWYKQDSKKFLKIMFSYNNKELIINETVPNRFSPKSPDKAHLNLHINSLELGDSAVYFCASSQTSTNYGYTFGSGTRLTVV.

In its sample, this clonotype was seen a few times. V is TRBV3-1 and J is TRBJ2-7, with 12 positions matching TRBD2. V gave up 2 bases and J gave up 7 bases; unmatched junction bases: 6. Germline CDR1 LGHDT, CDR2 YNNKEL (reference sequence). This CDR3 has 15 residues. This chain's CDR3 is CASSQLAGGRGEQYF. In nucleotides, the CDR3 is TGTGCCAGCAGCCAACTAGCGGGAGGGCGTGGGGAGCAGTACTTC.

The chain has TRBV29-1 and TRBJ1-1; 7 bases line up with TRBD1. The CDR3 consists of 14 residues. CDR1 is SQVTM and CDR2 is ANQGSEA in the germline V gene. V dropped 3 bases and J dropped 1; count of bases not matched to a gene: 5. In nucleotides, the CDR3 is TGCAGCGTTGACTTACAGGGGAAGAACACTGAAGCTTTCTTT. Translation gives CSVDLQGKNTEAFF.

J is TRBJ2-3 and V is TRBV10-3, with 12 bases identical to TRBD2. Trimming cost V 4 bases and J 4 bases; bases outside gene matches: 12. The V gene's germline CDR1 is ENHRY and CDR2 SYGVKD. The CDR3 loop spans 18 amino acids. Here the CDR3 reads CAISGRLAGVNSADTQYF. DNA of the CDR3: TGTGCCATCAGTGGCCGACTAGCGGGAGTGAACTCGGCAGATACGCAGTATTTT.

This clonotype has a count of ten or more. CDR3 in DNA: TGTGCCAGCAGCCAAGCCCTGAACACTGAAGCTTTCTTT. The encoded protein is CASSQALNTEAFF. The rearrangement uses TRBV3-1 and TRBJ1-1; D remains ambiguous. The CDR3 consists of 13 residues. With 1 base removed from V and 0 bases from J, the gap between germline ends came to 3 bases. Germline CDR1 is LGHDT and CDR2 is YNNKEL (reference sequence).

The V call is TRBV4-1, the J call TRBJ2-1; 11 bases map to TRBD2. The CDR3 sequence is 21 residues long. V shed 0 bases and J 0 bases; nucleotides not matched to a gene: 13. The V gene's germline CDR1 is MGHRA and CDR2 YSYEKL. The CDR3 reads CASSQEAPSGGYGSSYNEQFF. The CDR3 DNA is TGCGCCAGCAGCCAAGAGGCTCCTAGCGGGGGGTACGGTAGCTCCTACAATGAGCAGTTCTTC.

This clonotype came up a few times. CDR3 DNA: TGTGCCAGCAGTCTGCGAGGAGACAATCAGCCCCAGCATTTT. Translated, it gives CASSLRGDNQPQHF. The chain is built from TRBV7-9 and TRBJ1-5; D is uncertain. Germline assignment: CDR1 SEHNR and CDR2 FQNEAQ (reference sequence). This CDR3 region has 14 residues. The ends were cut back, 6 bases at V and 3 bases at J, with 12 bases in the middle.

V is TRBV28 and J is TRBJ2-2, with TRBD2 matching 7 bases. V trimming: 6 bases; J trimming: 3 bases; junction bases outside the gene matches: 7. This CDR3 has 15 residues. The germline CDR1 and CDR2 sequences are MDHEN and SYDVKM. CDR3 DNA: TGTGCCAGCAGGCCTAGCGGAGGTTACACCGGGGAGCTGTTTTTT. Translating it yields CASRPSGGYTGELFF.

The CDR3 is CAWIPQGAVTKNIQYF. Here the CDR3 DNA reads TGTGCCTGGATCCCACAGGGGGCTGTGACCAAAAACATTCAGTACTTC. The rearrangement joins TRBV30 to TRBJ2-4; the match to TRBD1 covers 9 bases. The germline CDR1 and CDR2 sequences are GTSNPN and SVGIG (reference sequence). This CDR3 is built from 16 residues. V shed 4 bases, J shed 2 bases, and the junction held 9 bases outside the gene matches.

The chain combines TRBV3-1 with TRBJ1-2; tentative D call: TRBD1 (5 bases). Trimming pared 0 bases from V and 8 bases from J, leaving 13 bases between. Germline V gives CDR1 LGHDT, CDR2 YNNKEL (reference sequence). The CDR3 covers 14 residues. The CDR3 loop is CASSQDGGRGGYTF. CDR3 coding DNA: TGTGCCAGCAGCCAAGATGGGGGTCGGGGGGGCTACACCTTC.

This clonotype was counted many times. The rearrangement uses TRBV6-1 and TRBJ1-2; no definite D call. The CDR3 runs to 12 residues. Looked up from germline, CDR1 is MNHNS and CDR2 is SASEGT. Trimming removed 1 base at V and 4 bases at J, with 4 bases between. CDR3 DNA sequence: TGTGCCAGCAGTGAAGACGGCTATGGCTACACCTTC. It codes for CASSEDGYGYTF.

The table lists this clonotype with many counts. The chain employs TRBV4-3 and TRBJ2-3; 9 bases align to TRBD2. The CDR3 covers 16 residues. The germline CDR1 and CDR2 sequences are LGHNA and YSLEER. V gave up 0 bases and J gave up 3 bases; unmatched junction bases: 4. The CDR3 spells CASSQEVLAGTDTQYF. The CDR3 DNA reads as TGCGCCAGCAGCCAAGAAGTGCTAGCGGGAACAGATACGCAGTATTTT.

This clonotype was picked up many times. V usage is TRBV12-3 or TRBV12-4 and J usage is TRBJ1-5; D perhaps matches TRBD1 (5 bases). CDR3 length: 13 amino acids. Between the trimmed V and J ends, which lost 5 bases and 6 bases, there was a span of 11 bases. CDR3 sequence (DNA): TGTGCCAGCAGTCGCGGGGGGGTTCAGCCCCAGCATTTT. Translating gives CASSRGGVQPQHF.

The chain is built from TRBV10-3 and TRBJ2-3; unclear D gene. V lost 11 bases and J 2 bases, leaving 23 bases between the germline ends. CDR3 length: 16 residues. The V gene's germline CDR1 is ENHRY and CDR2 SYGVKD. The CDR3 DNA reads TGTGCCGCCGCGTCTGGCCAGGTGTTACACACAGATACGCAGTATTTT. This sequence encodes CAAASGQVLHTDTQYF.

V is TRBV28 and J is TRBJ1-6; no clear D gene. The CDR3 has 18 residues. Germline values: CDR1 MDHEN, CDR2 SYDVKM. The V and J ends lost 4 bases and 0 bases respectively, with 16 bases between them. CDR3 sequence: CASSSLDGYSSYNSPLHF. As DNA, the CDR3 is TGTGCCAGCAGTTCGCTAGACGGATACAGCTCCTATAATTCACCCCTCCACTTT.

This clonotype was recorded many times. The chain employs TRBV6-5 and TRBJ1-1; D uncertain. Trimming cost V 0 bases and J 5 bases, with 7 bases left between them. The CDR3 sequence is 13 residues long. Germline lookup yields CDR1 MNHEY and CDR2 SVGAGI. CDR3 sequence (DNA): TGTGCCAGCAGTTACTCGGGTCTAACTGAAGCTTTCTTT. This codes for CASSYSGLTEAFF.

V usage is TRBV12-3 or TRBV12-4 and J usage is TRBJ2-7; TRBD2 matches at 12 bases. Unmatched junction bases numbered 5, after V lost 5 bases and J lost 6 bases. This CDR3 region has 14 residues. The CDR3 loop is CASSGTSGLGEQYF. CDR3 in DNA: TGTGCCAGCAGTGGGACTAGCGGGCTGGGCGAGCAGTACTTC.